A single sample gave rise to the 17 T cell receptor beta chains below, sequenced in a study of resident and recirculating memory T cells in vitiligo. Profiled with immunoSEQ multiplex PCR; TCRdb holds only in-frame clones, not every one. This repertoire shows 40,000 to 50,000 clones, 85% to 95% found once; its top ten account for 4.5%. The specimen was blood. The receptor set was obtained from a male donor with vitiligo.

CDR3 region: CATSTLGGQKETQYF. CDR3 nucleotides: TGTGCCACCAGCACCCTCGGGGGACAGAAAGAGACCCAGTACTTC. The genes are TRBV15 and TRBJ2-5, with D perhaps TRBD1 (7 bases). V was trimmed by 4 bases and J by 3 bases, leaving 15 bases between them. Germline CDR1 is LNHNV and CDR2 is YYDKDF (reference sequence). The CDR3 is 15 amino acids.

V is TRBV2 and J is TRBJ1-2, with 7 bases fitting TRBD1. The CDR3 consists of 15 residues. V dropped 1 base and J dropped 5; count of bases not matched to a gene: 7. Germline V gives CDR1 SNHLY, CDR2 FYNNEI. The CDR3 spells CASSEESGRGYGYTF. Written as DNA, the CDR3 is TGTGCCAGCAGTGAAGAATCGGGCAGGGGGTATGGCTACACCTTC.

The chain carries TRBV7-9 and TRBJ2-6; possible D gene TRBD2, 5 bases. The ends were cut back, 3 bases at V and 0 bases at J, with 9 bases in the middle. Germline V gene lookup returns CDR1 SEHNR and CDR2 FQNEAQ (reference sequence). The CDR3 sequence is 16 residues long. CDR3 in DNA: TGTGCCAGCAGCTTCGAGGGCTCCTCTGGGGCCAACGTCCTGACTTTC. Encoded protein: CASSFEGSSGANVLTF.

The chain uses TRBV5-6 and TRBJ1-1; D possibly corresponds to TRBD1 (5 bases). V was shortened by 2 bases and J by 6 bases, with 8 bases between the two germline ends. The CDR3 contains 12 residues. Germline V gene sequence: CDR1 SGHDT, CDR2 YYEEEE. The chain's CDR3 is CASSLGEAEAFF. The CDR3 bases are TGTGCCAGCAGCTTAGGGGAGGCTGAAGCTTTCTTT.

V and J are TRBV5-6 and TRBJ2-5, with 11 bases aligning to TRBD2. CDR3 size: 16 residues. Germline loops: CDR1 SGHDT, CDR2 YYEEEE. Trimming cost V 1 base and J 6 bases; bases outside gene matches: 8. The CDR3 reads CASSLISGGDGKTQYF. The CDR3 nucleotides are TGTGCCAGCAGCTTGATTAGCGGGGGGGACGGTAAGACCCAGTACTTC.

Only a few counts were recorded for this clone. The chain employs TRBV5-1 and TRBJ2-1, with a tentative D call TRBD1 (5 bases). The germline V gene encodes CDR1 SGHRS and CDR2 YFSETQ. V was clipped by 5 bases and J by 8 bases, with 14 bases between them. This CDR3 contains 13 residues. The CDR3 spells CASSYQGWDEQFF. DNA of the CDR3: TGCGCCAGCAGTTATCAGGGATGGGATGAGCAGTTCTTC.

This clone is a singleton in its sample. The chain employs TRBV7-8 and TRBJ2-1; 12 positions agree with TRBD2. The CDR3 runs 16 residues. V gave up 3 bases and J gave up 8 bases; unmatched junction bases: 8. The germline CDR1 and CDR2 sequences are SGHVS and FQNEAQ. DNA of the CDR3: TGTGCCAGCAGCTTCTCTAGCGGGGGGGCATTCCATGAGCAGTTCTTC. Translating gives CASSFSSGGAFHEQFF.

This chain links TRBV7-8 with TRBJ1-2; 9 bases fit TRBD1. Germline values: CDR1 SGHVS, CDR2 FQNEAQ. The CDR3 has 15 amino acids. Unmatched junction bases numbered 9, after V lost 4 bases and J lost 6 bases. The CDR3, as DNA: TGTGCCAGCAGCTCCGGGACAGGGATCTCTCATGGCTACACCTTC. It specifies CASSSGTGISHGYTF.

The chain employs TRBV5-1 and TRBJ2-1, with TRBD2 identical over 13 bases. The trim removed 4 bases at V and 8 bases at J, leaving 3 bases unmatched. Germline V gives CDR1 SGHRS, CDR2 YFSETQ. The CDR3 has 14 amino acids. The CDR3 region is CASSTSGGAYEQFF. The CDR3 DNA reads TGCGCCAGCAGCACTAGCGGGGGGGCATATGAGCAGTTCTTC.

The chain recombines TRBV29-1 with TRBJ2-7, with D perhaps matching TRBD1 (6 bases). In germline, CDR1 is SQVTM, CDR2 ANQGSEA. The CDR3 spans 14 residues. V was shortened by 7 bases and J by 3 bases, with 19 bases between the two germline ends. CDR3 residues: CSEGDRDLHYEQYF. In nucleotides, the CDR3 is TGCAGCGAGGGGGACCGCGACCTCCACTACGAGCAGTACTTC.

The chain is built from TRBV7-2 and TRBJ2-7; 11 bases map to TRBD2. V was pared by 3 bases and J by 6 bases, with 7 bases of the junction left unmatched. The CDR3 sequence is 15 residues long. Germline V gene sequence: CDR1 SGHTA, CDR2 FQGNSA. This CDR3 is CASSFSGGAPGEQYF. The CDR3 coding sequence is TGTGCCAGCAGCTTTAGCGGGGGGGCCCCTGGCGAGCAGTACTTC.

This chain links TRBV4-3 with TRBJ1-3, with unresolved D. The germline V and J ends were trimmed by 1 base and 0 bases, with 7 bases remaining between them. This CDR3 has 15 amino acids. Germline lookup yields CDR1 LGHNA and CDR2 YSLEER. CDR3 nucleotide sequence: TGCGCCAGCAGCCAAGGCGCGGTCTCTGGAAACACCATATATTTT. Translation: CASSQGAVSGNTIYF.

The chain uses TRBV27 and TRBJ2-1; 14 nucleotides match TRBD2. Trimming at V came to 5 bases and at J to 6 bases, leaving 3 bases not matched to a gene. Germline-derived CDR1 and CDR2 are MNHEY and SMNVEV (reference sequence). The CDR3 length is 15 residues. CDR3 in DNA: TGTGCCAGCAGTCCGGGACTAGCGGGGGTCAATGAGCAGTTCTTC. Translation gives CASSPGLAGVNEQFF.

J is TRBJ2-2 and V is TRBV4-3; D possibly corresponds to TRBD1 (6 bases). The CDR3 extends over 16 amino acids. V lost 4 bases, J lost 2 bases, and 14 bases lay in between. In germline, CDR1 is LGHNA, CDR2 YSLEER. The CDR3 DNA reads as TGCGCCAGCAGCCGAGACGGGACACCAAACACCGGGGAGCTGTTTTTT. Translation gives CASSRDGTPNTGELFF.

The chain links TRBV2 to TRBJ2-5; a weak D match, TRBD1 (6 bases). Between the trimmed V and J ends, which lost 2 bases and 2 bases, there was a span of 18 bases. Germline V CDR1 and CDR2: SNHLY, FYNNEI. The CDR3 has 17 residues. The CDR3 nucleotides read TGTGCCAGCAGTGAAATAAGGGGGTCCCTTAAACAAGAGACCCAGTACTTC. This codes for CASSEIRGSLKQETQYF.

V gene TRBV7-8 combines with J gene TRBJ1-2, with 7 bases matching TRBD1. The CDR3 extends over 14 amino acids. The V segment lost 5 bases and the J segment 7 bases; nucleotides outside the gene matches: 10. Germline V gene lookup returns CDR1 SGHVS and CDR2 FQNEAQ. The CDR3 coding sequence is TGTGCCAGCAGCCCCGACAGGGTTTGGGCTGGCTACACCTTC. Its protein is CASSPDRVWAGYTF.

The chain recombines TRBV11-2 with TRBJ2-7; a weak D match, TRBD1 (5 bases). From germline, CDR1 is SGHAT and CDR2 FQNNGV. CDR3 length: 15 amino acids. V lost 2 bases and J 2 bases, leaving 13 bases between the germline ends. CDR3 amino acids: CASSLRSPGPYEQYF. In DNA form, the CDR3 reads TGTGCCAGCAGCTTACGTTCACCAGGGCCCTACGAGCAGTACTTC.